The entry below describes one T cell receptor (beta chain). TCR sequencing used cDNA made by reverse transcription of extracted RNA. Data came from immunoSEQ multiplex PCR; TCRdb stores just in-frame clones and leaves some out. The sample records fewer than 250,000 clones, about 60% being singletons. Treatment given: oral pan-JAK inhibitor, 5-10 mg twice daily. Between the trimmed V and J ends, which lost 8 bases and 4 bases, there was a span of 13 bases. This CDR3 has 13 amino acids. Germline V gene lookup returns CDR1 SGHDN and CDR2 FVKESK. The data stem from a study of CD8+ T cells in alopecia areata.

This clonotype originated in a human donor with alopecia areata. Specimen: CD4+ T cells sorted from blood, collected at week 4, from a patient treated with tofacitinib. The chain is built from TRBV14 and TRBJ2-3; a possible D gene is TRBD2 (5 bases). The CDR3 here is CASGLGRADTQYF. The DNA of the CDR3 is TGTGCCAGCGGCCTAGGGAGAGCAGATACGCAGTATTTT.